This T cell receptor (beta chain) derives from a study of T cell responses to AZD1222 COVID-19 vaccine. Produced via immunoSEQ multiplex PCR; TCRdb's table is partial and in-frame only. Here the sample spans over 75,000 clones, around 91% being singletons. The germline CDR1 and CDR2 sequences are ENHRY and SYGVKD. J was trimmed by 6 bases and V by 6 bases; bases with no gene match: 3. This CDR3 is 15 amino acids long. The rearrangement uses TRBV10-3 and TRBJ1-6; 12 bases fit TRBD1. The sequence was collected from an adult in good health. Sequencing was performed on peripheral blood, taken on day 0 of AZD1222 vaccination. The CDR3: CAIRGTGGFNSPLHF. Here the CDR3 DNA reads TGTGCCATCAGGGGGACAGGGGGCTTTAATTCACCCCTCCACTTT.